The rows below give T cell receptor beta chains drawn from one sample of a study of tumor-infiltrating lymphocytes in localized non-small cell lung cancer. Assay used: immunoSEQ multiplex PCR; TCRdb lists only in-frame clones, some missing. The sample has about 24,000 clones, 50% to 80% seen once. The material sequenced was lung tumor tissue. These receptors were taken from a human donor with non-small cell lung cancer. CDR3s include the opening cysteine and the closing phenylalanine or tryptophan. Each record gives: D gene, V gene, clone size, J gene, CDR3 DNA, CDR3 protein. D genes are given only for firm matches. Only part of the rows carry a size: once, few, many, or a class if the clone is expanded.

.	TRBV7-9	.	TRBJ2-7	TGTGCCAGCAGCTTGGACCTAAGCTCCTACGAGCAGTACTTC	CASSLDLSSYEQYF
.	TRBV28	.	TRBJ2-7	TGTGCCAGCAGTTTCATCCGGAGTCACGAGCAGTACTTC	CASSFIRSHEQYF
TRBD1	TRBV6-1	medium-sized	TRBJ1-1	TGTGCCAGCAGCTTCTATTACAGGGGCTCGGATGAAGCTTTCTTT	CASSFYYRGSDEAFF
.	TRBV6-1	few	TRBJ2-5	TGTGCCAGCAGTGCTGATAGGACCCAAGAGACCCAGTACTTC	CASSADRTQETQYF
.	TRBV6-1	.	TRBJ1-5	TGTGCCAGCAGTGAATGGGGGAGGGTTAGCAATCAGCCCCAGCATTTT	CASSEWGRVSNQPQHF
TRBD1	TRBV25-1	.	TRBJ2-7	TGTGCCAGCAGTGCCTCCGGGACAGGGGCCTACGAGCAGTACTTC	CASSASGTGAYEQYF
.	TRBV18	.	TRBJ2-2	TGTGCCAGCTCACCAGCACAGGTCACCGGGGAGCTGTTTTTT	CASSPAQVTGELFF
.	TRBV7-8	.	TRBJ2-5	TGTGCCAGCAGCTTAGTTGCCTCCCAAGAGACCCAGTACTTC	CASSLVASQETQYF
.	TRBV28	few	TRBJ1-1	TGTGCCAGCAGCCCATGGGGGGAGGGAATGTTTGCTTTCTTT	CASSPWGEGMFAFF
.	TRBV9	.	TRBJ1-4	TGTGCCAGCAGCGTAGATTATGGGAATGAAAAACTGTTTTTT	CASSVDYGNEKLFF
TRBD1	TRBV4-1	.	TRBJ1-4	TGCGCCAGCAGCCAGACGACAGGGCCGAGTGAAAAACTGTTTTTT	CASSQTTGPSEKLFF
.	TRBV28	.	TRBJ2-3	TGTGCCAGCGGTTCCCCCCGTGGGGCGGGCACAGATACGCAGTATTTT	CASGSPRGAGTDTQYF
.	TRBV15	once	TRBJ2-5	TGTGCCACCAGCAGAGAGCCAGGAGCCTGGGGGGAGACCCAGTACTTC	CATSREPGAWGETQYF
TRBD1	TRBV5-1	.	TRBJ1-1	TGCGCCAGCAGCTTGGCAGGGGGTAGGAACACTGAAGCTTTCTTT	CASSLAGGRNTEAFF
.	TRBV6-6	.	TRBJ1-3	TGTGCCAGCGGGGTGGGCAGCGGCACCATATATTTT	CASGVGSGTIYF
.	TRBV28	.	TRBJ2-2	TGTGCCAGCAGTTTTCTGATAGGGAGCACCGGGGAGCTGTTTTTT	CASSFLIGSTGELFF
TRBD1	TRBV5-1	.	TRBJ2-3	TGCGCCAGCAGCTTGGAAGGGGGCACCACGGGGTTT	CASSLEGGTTGF
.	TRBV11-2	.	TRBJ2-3	TGTGCCAGCAGCTCGAGGGGAGATACGCAGTATTTT	CASSSRGDTQYF
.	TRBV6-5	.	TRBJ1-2	TGTGCCAGCAGTTATTCCGGGACACCGTCTAACTATGGCTACACCTTC	CASSYSGTPSNYGYTF
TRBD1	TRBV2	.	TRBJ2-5	TGTGCCAGCGGCGACAGGGGGCAACAAGAGACCCAGTACTTC	CASGDRGQQETQYF
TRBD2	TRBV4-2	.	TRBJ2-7	TGTGCCAGCAGCCCCCGACTAGCGGGAGGACTTTCCAGCTCCTACGAGCAGTACTTC	CASSPRLAGGLSSSYEQYF
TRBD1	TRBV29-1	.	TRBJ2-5	TGCAGCGTCCGACTCGACAGGGGGGAGACCCAGTACTTC	CSVRLDRGETQYF
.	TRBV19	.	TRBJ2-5	TGTGCCAGTAGTATAGGACGTCGGCAAGAGACCCAGTACTTC	CASSIGRRQETQYF
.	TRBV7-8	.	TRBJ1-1	TGTGCCAGCAGCTCCTCCCGAGCCGGGACTGAAGCTTTCTTT	CASSSSRAGTEAFF
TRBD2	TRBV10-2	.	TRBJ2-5	TGCGCCAGCAGTTCGGGACTAGCGGGAGGAGAGACCCAGTACTTC	CASSSGLAGGETQYF
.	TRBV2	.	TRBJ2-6	TGTGCCAGCAGCTACAGGGTTGGGGCCAACGTCCTGACTTTC	CASSYRVGANVLTF
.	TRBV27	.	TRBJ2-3	TGTGCCAGCAGGCAGAACACAGATACGCAGTATTTT	CASRQNTDTQYF
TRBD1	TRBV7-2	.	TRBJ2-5	TGTGCCAGCAGCGTAGGACAGGGTACCCCAGAGACCCAGTACTTC	CASSVGQGTPETQYF
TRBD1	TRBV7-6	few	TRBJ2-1	TGTGCCAGCAGCCCAGTTTTAGTCGGGACAGATTCGTTCTTC	CASSPVLVGTDSFF
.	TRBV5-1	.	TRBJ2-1	TGCGCCAGCATGGACCCTAGCTCCTACAATGAGCAGTTCTTC	CASMDPSSYNEQFF
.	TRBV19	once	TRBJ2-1	TGTGCCAGCGGGAGTTCTGTCGGCAATGAGCAGTTCTTC	CASGSSVGNEQFF
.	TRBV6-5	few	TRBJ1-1	TGTGCCAGCAGCCCCCAGTTACGGAATGAAGCTTTCTTT	CASSPQLRNEAFF
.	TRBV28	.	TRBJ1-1	TGTGCCAGCACCCCCCGGGGCACGAACACTGAAGCTTTCTTT	CASTPRGTNTEAFF
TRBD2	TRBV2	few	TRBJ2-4	TGTGCCAGCAGCGTAGGACTAGCCAACATTCAGTACTTC	CASSVGLANIQYF
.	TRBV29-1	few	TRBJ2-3	TGCAGCGCCCCGGACGGAGGCACAGATACGCAGTATTTT	CSAPDGGTDTQYF
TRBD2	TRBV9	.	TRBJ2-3	TGTGCCAGCAGCCCGGGACTACTCACAGATACGCAGTATTTT	CASSPGLLTDTQYF
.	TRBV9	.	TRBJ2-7	TGTGCCAGCAGCGTGGGGGCCGGACTACTTTCCTACGAGCAGTACTTC	CASSVGAGLLSYEQYF
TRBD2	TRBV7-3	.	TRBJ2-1	TGTGCCAGCAGCTTCGGGCAGCGGGAGACGAATGAGCAGTTCTTC	CASSFGQRETNEQFF
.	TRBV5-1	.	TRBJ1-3	TGCGCCAGCAGCCCGGGAGGGACCCATGGAAACACCATATATTTT	CASSPGGTHGNTIYF
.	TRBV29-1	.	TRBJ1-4	TGCAGCGCCGAGGGGGGGCAGAATAGTGAAAAACTGTTTTTT	CSAEGGQNSEKLFF
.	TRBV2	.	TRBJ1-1	TGTGCCTGCAAAATCGACAGGACGAACACTGAAGCTTTCTTT	CACKIDRTNTEAFF
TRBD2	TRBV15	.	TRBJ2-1	TGTGCCACCAGCAGAGATCGGACTAGCGGGCGAGGGCAGTTCTTC	CATSRDRTSGRGQFF